This is a list of T cell receptor beta chains from one sample in a study of CD8+ T cells in alopecia areata. Sequencing used immunoSEQ multiplex PCR; TCRdb keeps in-frame clones, though not all of them. Of about 110,000 clones listed, approximately 59% are singletons. Sequencing used CD8+ T cells sorted from blood. The receptors here all came from a human donor in good health. Each CDR3 is given with its conserved first and last residue. A D gene is named only where the DNA matches it firmly. The size field is filled for only some rows; it gives once, few, many or a size class.

once | TRBJ2-7 | NA | TRBV5-1 | CASSLSFDRTYEQYF | TGCGCCAGCAGCTTGTCGTTTGACAGAACCTACGAGCAGTACTTC
NA | TRBJ2-6 | TRBD2 | TRBV14 | CASSPTPDGGAWFGANVLTF | TGTGCCAGCAGCCCGACCCCTGACGGGGGGGCGTGGTTTGGGGCCAACGTCCTGACTTTC
NA | TRBJ2-5 | NA | TRBV27 | CASSLGAGATQYF | TGTGCCAGCAGTTTGGGAGCAGGGGCGACCCAGTACTTC
NA | TRBJ2-3 | NA | TRBV30 | CAWSVLGADTQYF | TGTGCCTGGAGTGTACTGGGGGCAGATACGCAGTATTTT
NA | TRBJ2-3 | NA | TRBV5-5 | CASSLESGTDTQYF | TGTGCCAGCAGCTTGGAAAGCGGCACAGATACGCAGTATTTT
NA | TRBJ2-7 | NA | TRBV13 | CASSLGRSGRVYEQYF | TGTGCCAGCAGCTTAGGCCGGTCGGGCAGAGTCTACGAGCAGTACTTC
NA | TRBJ2-7 | TRBD2 | TRBV4-2 | CASSPGGGAYEQYF | TGTGCCAGCAGCCCCGGCGGGGGGGCTTACGAGCAGTACTTC
NA | TRBJ1-2 | NA | TRBV2 | CASSGGGSIFGYTF | TGTGCCAGCAGTGGTGGGGGCTCTATCTTTGGCTACACCTTC
NA | TRBJ2-6 | NA | TRBV9 | CASSVGRQPVVLTF | TGTGCCAGCAGCGTAGGCAGACAGCCAGTCGTCCTGACTTTC
many | TRBJ2-3 | NA | TRBV2 | CASTDGTEDTQYF | TGTGCCAGCACCGACGGTACCGAAGATACGCAGTATTTT
NA | TRBJ2-3 | TRBD2 | TRBV30 | CAWSGSLAGGLCAPSAQYF | TGTGCCTGGAGTGGGTCACTAGCGGGGGGGCTTTGCGCCCCTTCAGCGCAGTATTTT
NA | TRBJ1-2 | NA | TRBV29-1 | CSGHRMELNYGYTF | TGCAGCGGGCACCGAATGGAACTCAACTATGGCTACACCTTC
NA | TRBJ2-1 | NA | TRBV29-1 | CSVELGQGRYNEQFF | TGCAGCGTTGAATTGGGGCAGGGGAGATACAATGAGCAGTTCTTC
few | TRBJ2-3 | TRBD1 | TRBV30 | CASGQDTDTQYF | TGTGCCTCTGGACAGGACACAGATACGCAGTATTTT
few | TRBJ2-7 | NA | TRBV25-1 | CASKGLSYEQYF | TGTGCCAGCAAGGGACTTAGCTACGAGCAGTACTTC
few | TRBJ2-7 | NA | TRBV6-6 | CASSYSPSSYEQYF | TGTGCCAGCAGTTACTCTCCGAGCTCCTACGAGCAGTACTTC
NA | TRBJ1-5 | TRBD1 | TRBV19 | CASSTGQTSNQPQHF | TGTGCCAGTAGTACGGGACAGACTAGCAATCAGCCCCAGCATTTT
NA | TRBJ1-1 | NA | TRBV29-1 | CSVEDLGVSTEAFF | TGCAGCGTTGAAGATTTGGGAGTTTCTACTGAAGCTTTCTTT
NA | TRBJ1-4 | NA | TRBV5-6 | CASSPGWGFEKLFF | TGTGCCAGCAGCCCCGGATGGGGCTTTGAAAAACTGTTTTTT
NA | TRBJ2-7 | NA | TRBV2 | CASSSGRITDGLEQYF | TGTGCCAGCAGCTCCGGACGGATTACGGATGGTTTGGAGCAGTACTTC
NA | TRBJ2-5 | TRBD2 | TRBV6-5 | CASSPLAGAETQYF | TGTGCCAGCAGCCCTCTAGCGGGGGCCGAGACCCAGTACTTC
NA | TRBJ2-7 | NA | TRBV7-9 | CASSLEGTPLYEQYF | TGTGCCAGCAGCTTAGAAGGGACACCTTTATACGAGCAGTACTTC
NA | TRBJ2-7 | TRBD2 | TRBV11-2 | CASSLGLAGGEQYF | TGTGCCAGCAGCTTAGGACTAGCTGGAGGCGAGCAGTACTTC
NA | TRBJ1-1 | TRBD1 | TRBV6-5 | CASRQQGDVTEAFF | TGTGCCAGCAGGCAACAGGGGGATGTCACTGAAGCTTTCTTT
NA | TRBJ1-2 | NA | TRBV4-3 | CASSQGRTNYGYTF | TGCGCCAGCAGCCAAGGACGGACTAACTATGGCTACACCTTC
few | TRBJ2-7 | TRBD1 | TRBV5-6 | CASSLGGTGYEQYF | TGTGCCAGCAGCTTGGGCGGGACAGGATACGAGCAGTACTTC
NA | TRBJ2-7 | NA | TRBV28 | CASSLQGIGYEQYF | TGTGCCAGCAGCCTACAGGGAATAGGCTACGAGCAGTACTTC
NA | TRBJ2-2 | TRBD1 | TRBV30 | CATLEGTGDSTGELFF | TGTGCCACTCTCGAGGGGACAGGGGATTCAACCGGGGAGCTGTTTTTT
NA | TRBJ2-7 | NA | TRBV2 | CASSTNNPYEQYF | TGTGCCAGCAGTACGAACAATCCCTACGAGCAGTACTTC
NA | TRBJ2-7 | TRBD1 | TRBV5-1 | CASSRDRALPYEQYF | TGCGCCAGCAGCCGGGACAGGGCCCTACCCTACGAGCAGTACTTC
medium-sized | TRBJ2-3 | NA | TRBV28 | CASSFGPDTQYF | TGTGCCAGCAGTTTTGGGCCAGATACGCAGTATTTT
NA | TRBJ1-1 | NA | TRBV10-3 | CAISERQFPDAEAFF | TGTGCCATCAGTGAAAGACAGTTTCCCGACGCTGAAGCTTTCTTT
NA | TRBJ2-3 | NA | TRBV30 | CAWSLTGKIGTDTQYF | TGTGCCTGGAGTTTAACAGGGAAGATAGGCACAGATACGCAGTATTTT
NA | TRBJ2-7 | NA | TRBV4-3 | CASSQGAWDEQYF | TGCGCCAGCAGCCAGGGAGCCTGGGACGAGCAGTACTTC
many | TRBJ2-6 | TRBD2 | TRBV10-2 | CASSESVNAGGPTGANVLTF | TGCGCCAGCAGTGAGTCAGTGAATGCGGGGGGGCCGACTGGGGCCAACGTCCTGACTTTC
NA | TRBJ2-7 | NA | TRBV7-2 | CASSLVVGIIFYEQYF | TGTGCCAGCAGTTTGGTTGTGGGGATCATCTTCTACGAGCAGTACTTC
many | TRBJ2-1 | TRBD2 | TRBV7-9 | CASSYTSGVNEQFF | TGTGCCAGCAGCTATACTAGCGGGGTCAATGAGCAGTTCTTC
few | TRBJ2-1 | TRBD2 | TRBV7-9 | CASTRSGGADNEQFF | TGTGCCAGCACCCGGAGCGGGGGGGCCGACAATGAGCAGTTCTTC
once | TRBJ2-6 | NA | TRBV19 | CASSIILPAGANVLTF | TGTGCCAGTAGTATCATACTCCCAGCTGGGGCCAACGTCCTGACTTTC
few | TRBJ2-1 | TRBD2 | TRBV9 | CASSVGLAGKLNEQFF | TGTGCCAGCAGCGTAGGGTTAGCGGGGAAACTCAATGAGCAGTTCTTC
NA | TRBJ2-7 | NA | TRBV7-8 | CASSLVQGPSYEQYF | TGTGCCAGCAGCTTAGTACAGGGCCCCTCCTACGAGCAGTACTTC
NA | TRBJ1-2 | NA | TRBV4-1 | CASSPLGGRVAYGYTF | TGCGCCAGCAGCCCCCTAGGCGGGCGGGTCGCCTATGGCTACACCTTC
NA | TRBJ1-5 | NA | TRBV27 | CASSPGTLNQPQHF | TGTGCCAGCAGCCCAGGGACACTGAATCAGCCCCAGCATTTT
few | TRBJ2-7 | NA | TRBV4-3 | CASSPSTGTGYEQYF | TGCGCCAGCAGCCCAAGCACCGGGACCGGTTACGAGCAGTACTTC
NA | TRBJ2-1 | TRBD2 | TRBV30 | CAWRDSGGGNNEQFF | TGTGCCTGGAGAGATAGCGGGGGGGGAAACAATGAGCAGTTCTTC
NA | TRBJ1-1 | NA | TRBV11-1 | CASSYESRLNTEAFF | TGTGCCAGCAGCTACGAAAGTCGGTTGAACACTGAAGCTTTCTTT
NA | TRBJ1-1 | NA | TRBV15 | CATSSLLGHLNTEAFF | TGTGCCACCAGCAGCCTACTTGGACACCTGAACACTGAAGCTTTCTTT
NA | TRBJ1-6 | NA | TRBV27 | CAPWGRTVNSPLHF | TGTGCCCCCTGGGGGCGGACAGTAAATTCACCCCTCCACTTT
NA | TRBJ2-5 | TRBD2 | TRBV5-4 | CASSRGEGYQETQYF | TGTGCCAGCAGTCGGGGGGAGGGGTACCAAGAGACCCAGTACTTC
NA | TRBJ2-5 | NA | TRBV13 | CASSLGTGRETQYF | TGTGCCAGCAGCTTAGGCACAGGGCGGGAGACCCAGTACTTC